The 5 T cell receptor beta chains in this list originate from one sample, sequenced in a study of blood T cell repertoires in COVID-19. The repertoire was sequenced with immunoSEQ multiplex PCR; TCRdb's copy has only in-frame clones and lacks some. Seen here are 200,000 to 250,000 clones, more than 70% observed once, and the top ten hold around 7%. Specimen: PBMCs or T cells enriched from blood (not recorded which). The receptors derive from a middle-aged woman with acute COVID-19.

The chain uses TRBV5-1 and TRBJ1-1; 7 bases map to TRBD1. The CDR3 spans 13 residues. Germline values: CDR1 SGHRS, CDR2 YFSETQ. The trim removed 7 bases at V and 6 bases at J, leaving 9 bases unmatched. The CDR3 DNA reads TGCGCCAGCCGGGACAGACTGGGGTCTGAAGCTTTCTTT. It yields the protein CASRDRLGSEAFF.

In its sample, this clone was seen a few times. The CDR3 sequence: CASSQDTGFNQPQHF. CDR3 DNA sequence: TGCGCCAGCAGCCAAGATACGGGGTTCAATCAGCCCCAGCATTTT. The chain has TRBV4-1 and TRBJ1-5; no clear D. Trimming removed 0 bases at V and 3 bases at J, with 9 bases between. The germline CDR1 and CDR2 sequences are MGHRA and YSYEKL. CDR3 length: 15 residues.

The rearrangement uses TRBV19 and TRBJ1-3, with 8 bases lining up with TRBD1. The CDR3 has 13 amino acids. V lost 7 bases to trimming and J lost 2 bases; unmatched junction nucleotides: 1. Germline V gives CDR1 LNHDA, CDR2 SQIVND (reference sequence). CDR3 sequence: CASKQGAGNTIYF. CDR3 in DNA: TGTGCCAGTAAACAGGGGGCTGGAAACACCATATATTTT.

V is TRBV19 and J is TRBJ1-2, with D maybe TRBD1 (5 bases). V gave up 7 bases and J gave up 0 bases, with 15 bases separating them. This CDR3 contains 15 residues. Germline loops: CDR1 LNHDA, CDR2 SQIVND (reference sequence). CDR3 loop: CASTLMTASNYGYTF. Here the CDR3 DNA reads TGTGCCAGTACCCTCATGACAGCTTCTAACTATGGCTACACCTTC.

The chain carries TRBV11-1 and TRBJ2-1, with TRBD2 matching 12 bases. Trimming took 2 bases from V and 5 from J; bases not matched to a gene: 1. Per the germline V gene, CDR1 is SGHAT and CDR2 is FQDESV (reference sequence). CDR3 length equals 15 residues. Written as DNA, the CDR3 is TGTGCCAGCAGCTTAACTAGCGGGGGGAACAATGAGCAGTTCTTC. It translates to CASSLTSGGNNEQFF.